The rows below give T cell receptor beta chains drawn from one sample of a study of molecular identifiers for immune sequencing clone quantification. TCRdb ran MiXCR on the PCR reads and lists one entry per CDR3 protein. This sample yields roughly 320,000 distinct CDR3 sequences, of which roughly a quarter are seen a single time; 0.74% belongs to the top ten. The sequenced sample consisted of naive CD8+ T cells from blood, with Jurkat cell RNA spiked in. The receptor source for this set is a human donor in good health. Some libraries in this study had Jurkat cell RNA spiked in. The CDR3 runs from the conserved cysteine through the conserved F or W. D genes are given only for firm matches. Not every row has a clone size; where given, it reads once, few, many or a size class.

J: TRBJ2-7
V: TRBV7-2
size: few
D: -
DNA: TGTGCCAGCAGCTTCCGACGTTTGGGAACGTCGAGCTCCTACGAGCAGTACTTC
CDR3: CASSFRRLGTSSSYEQYF

J: TRBJ1-4
V: TRBV12-3/TRBV12-4
size: few
D: -
DNA: TGTGCCAGCAGCCTTTCGGGGGCTAAGAATGAAAAACTGGTTTTT
CDR3: CASSLSGAKNEKLVF

J: TRBJ1-4
V: TRBV4-3
size: -
D: TRBD1
DNA: TGCGCCAGCAGCCCTGGACAGGGATCGCCTGAAAAACTGTTTTTT
CDR3: CASSPGQGSPEKLFF

J: TRBJ1-6
V: TRBV7-9
size: -
D: TRBD1
DNA: TGTGCCAGCAGCCAAACCTACTTCGGACAGGGTAATTCACCCCTCCACTTT
CDR3: CASSQTYFGQGNSPLHF

J: TRBJ2-5
V: TRBV6-2/TRBV6-3
size: -
D: -
DNA: TGTGCCAGCAGTTACTCGAATAGGGGCCAAGAGACCCAGTACTTC
CDR3: CASSYSNRGQETQYF

J: TRBJ1-1
V: TRBV20-1
size: many
D: -
DNA: TGCAGTGCTAGAGATCAGCAGATGAACACTGAAGCTTTCTTT
CDR3: CSARDQQMNTEAFF

J: TRBJ1-1
V: TRBV7-9
size: many
D: -
DNA: TGTGCCAGCAGCCCCTATGGGAGGGCCCTCAGTAACACTGAAGCTTTCTTT
CDR3: CASSPYGRALSNTEAFF

J: TRBJ2-7
V: TRBV28
size: few
D: TRBD2
DNA: TGTGCCAGCAGCGCAGGGACTAGCGGGGTGAGATTCTTACCCCTGGAGCAGTACTTC
CDR3: CASSAGTSGVRFLPLEQYF

J: TRBJ2-1
V: TRBV3-1
size: -
D: -
DNA: TGTGCCAGCAGCCAACTAGAGGACAGACCAAACAATGAGCAGTTCTTC
CDR3: CASSQLEDRPNNEQFF

J: TRBJ1-5
V: TRBV28
size: -
D: -
DNA: TGTGCCAGCAGTTTAAGGCTCCGAGGCAATCAGCCCCAGCATTTT
CDR3: CASSLRLRGNQPQHF

J: TRBJ2-5
V: TRBV9
size: many
D: TRBD2
DNA: TGTGCCAGCAGCCTAGGACTAGCGGGAAGGGAGACCCAGTACTTC
CDR3: CASSLGLAGRETQYF

J: TRBJ1-1
V: TRBV10-3
size: few
D: -
DNA: TGTGCCATCGGTGAGTCGAATAACCCGATGAACACTGAAGCTTTCTTT
CDR3: CAIGESNNPMNTEAFF

J: TRBJ2-7
V: TRBV6-5
size: few
D: -
DNA: TGTGCCAGCAGTGACCCCTGGGGGGCCCACCACGAGCAGTACTTC
CDR3: CASSDPWGAHHEQYF

J: TRBJ2-4
V: TRBV25-1
size: -
D: TRBD1
DNA: TGTGCCAGCAGTCCGCCGGACAGGCTCCCTTTAGCCAAAAACATTCAGTACTTC
CDR3: CASSPPDRLPLAKNIQYF

J: TRBJ2-4
V: TRBV11-2
size: few
D: TRBD1
DNA: TGTGCCAGCAGCTTACTGGCAGGGGGCGCGTACATTCAGTACTTC
CDR3: CASSLLAGGAYIQYF

J: TRBJ2-7
V: TRBV30
size: many
D: -
DNA: TGTGCCTGGAGTTTCGAGGGGCTGTGGGAGCAGTACTTC
CDR3: CAWSFEGLWEQYF

J: TRBJ1-1
V: TRBV4-3
size: many
D: -
DNA: TGCGCCAGCAGCCCTCACACGGGCGCTGAAGCTTTCTTT
CDR3: CASSPHTGAEAFF

J: TRBJ1-5
V: TRBV19
size: -
D: TRBD1
DNA: TGTGCCAGTACAGGGGGGGGTCAGCCCCAGCATTTT
CDR3: CASTGGGQPQHF

J: TRBJ1-1
V: TRBV6-2/TRBV6-3
size: -
D: TRBD1
DNA: TGTGCCAGCAGTTACTCAGGGACAGGGAGGACTGAAGCTTTCTTT
CDR3: CASSYSGTGRTEAFF

J: TRBJ2-7
V: TRBV4-3
size: many
D: -
DNA: TGCGCCAGCAGCCAAGAACCAGGGTACGAGCAGTACTTC
CDR3: CASSQEPGYEQYF

J: TRBJ1-1
V: TRBV29-1
size: many
D: -
DNA: TGCAGCGTTGAATCGAAAGGAACGAACACTGAAGCTTTCTTT
CDR3: CSVESKGTNTEAFF

J: TRBJ2-2
V: TRBV6-5
size: -
D: TRBD2
DNA: TGTGCCAGCAGTCAGGGGGTGGCTAGCGGGATTTTCGGGGAGCTGTTTTTT
CDR3: CASSQGVASGIFGELFF

J: TRBJ2-3
V: TRBV4-3
size: few
D: TRBD2
DNA: TGCGCCAGCAGCGTAAGCGGGGGGCCTGATACGCAGTATTTT
CDR3: CASSVSGGPDTQYF

J: TRBJ2-5
V: TRBV6-2/TRBV6-3
size: many
D: TRBD1
DNA: TGTGCCAGCAGTGAGGGACAGGGGCGGCAGACCCAGTACTTC
CDR3: CASSEGQGRQTQYF

J: TRBJ2-3
V: TRBV6-2/TRBV6-3
size: few
D: TRBD2
DNA: TGTGCCAGCAGTTCCGGGACTAGCGGCTATGTTGGTACGCAGTATTTT
CDR3: CASSSGTSGYVGTQYF

J: TRBJ2-6
V: TRBV19
size: few
D: TRBD1
DNA: TGTGCCAGTAACCCAGGGGGTCCTGGGGCCAACGTCCTGACTTTC
CDR3: CASNPGGPGANVLTF

J: TRBJ2-3
V: TRBV5-6
size: -
D: TRBD1
DNA: TGTGCCAGCAGCCCGCCGCCCCGGGACAGGATCACAGATACGCAGTATTTT
CDR3: CASSPPPRDRITDTQYF

J: TRBJ2-3
V: TRBV27
size: many
D: -
DNA: TGTGCCAGCCGGACCCGGGTCAGCACAGATACGCAGTATTTT
CDR3: CASRTRVSTDTQYF

J: TRBJ2-3
V: TRBV11-1
size: -
D: TRBD2
DNA: TGTGCCAGCACCTTCGGACTAGCGGAGCGCACAGATACGCAGTATTTT
CDR3: CASTFGLAERTDTQYF

J: TRBJ2-3
V: TRBV18
size: few
D: -
DNA: TGTGCCAGCTCACCCGACCCGGAGACAGATACGCAGTATTTT
CDR3: CASSPDPETDTQYF

J: TRBJ2-2
V: TRBV30
size: many
D: TRBD2
DNA: TGTGCCTGGGGCCAAGGACTAGGAAACACCGGGGAGCTGTTTTTT
CDR3: CAWGQGLGNTGELFF

J: TRBJ2-3
V: TRBV5-1
size: few
D: TRBD1
DNA: TGCGCCAGCAGCTCGGGACAGGGGGTAGATACGCAGTATTTT
CDR3: CASSSGQGVDTQYF

J: TRBJ2-7
V: TRBV7-9
size: -
D: -
DNA: TGTGCCAGCAGCTTAGCTCTTGGACTGGCGGGCTACGAGCAGTACTTC
CDR3: CASSLALGLAGYEQYF

J: TRBJ2-5
V: TRBV6-5
size: -
D: -
DNA: TGTGCCAGCAGTTACAGTGGAGTTGGGGGGCAAGAGACCCAGTACTTC
CDR3: CASSYSGVGGQETQYF

J: TRBJ2-7
V: TRBV4-3
size: few
D: TRBD1
DNA: TGCGCCAGCAGATTAGACAGGGGTTCCTACGAGCAGTACTTC
CDR3: CASRLDRGSYEQYF

J: TRBJ1-2
V: TRBV5-1
size: many
D: -
DNA: TGCGCCAGCAGCTTGGGAGCAGATATCTATGGCTACACCTTC
CDR3: CASSLGADIYGYTF

J: TRBJ1-2
V: TRBV4-1
size: few
D: -
DNA: TGCGCCAGCAGCCAAGCACTGATTTATGGCTACACCTTC
CDR3: CASSQALIYGYTF

J: TRBJ2-5
V: TRBV11-2
size: -
D: TRBD2
DNA: TGTGCCAGCAGCTTAGAGTGGGGACTACCCGGGACCCAGTACTTC
CDR3: CASSLEWGLPGTQYF

J: TRBJ2-7
V: TRBV10-3
size: -
D: -
DNA: TGTGCCATCAGTGAGTCGATGGACACCAACTCCTACGAGCAGTACTTC
CDR3: CAISESMDTNSYEQYF

J: TRBJ1-2
V: TRBV2
size: -
D: -
DNA: TGTGCCAGCAGGCCCATGAGGGTTAACTATGGCTACACCTTC
CDR3: CASRPMRVNYGYTF

J: TRBJ1-5
V: TRBV5-6
size: few
D: -
DNA: TGTGCCAGCAGCTTGGGAGGGTACAGCGATCAGCCCCAGCATTTT
CDR3: CASSLGGYSDQPQHF

J: TRBJ2-2
V: TRBV6-5
size: many
D: -
DNA: TGTGCCAGCAGTTACTCGGAATCCGGGGAGCTGTTTTTT
CDR3: CASSYSESGELFF

J: TRBJ2-1
V: TRBV4-1
size: many
D: -
DNA: TGCGCCAGCAGCCAAGTTGATGCTAGTAAGGAGTTCTTC
CDR3: CASSQVDASKEFF

J: TRBJ2-7
V: TRBV4-3
size: many
D: TRBD1
DNA: TGCGCCAGCAGCGCCGGGACAGCGTTTAGGTACGAGCAGTACTTC
CDR3: CASSAGTAFRYEQYF

J: TRBJ1-5
V: TRBV24-1
size: -
D: -
DNA: TGTGCCACCAGTGGCGGGGGCAATCAGCCCCAGCATTTT
CDR3: CATSGGGNQPQHF

J: TRBJ2-3
V: TRBV2
size: once
D: -
DNA: TGTGCCAGCTGGTCGAGGATCGCCTCAGATACGCAGTATTTT
CDR3: CASWSRIASDTQYF

J: TRBJ2-7
V: TRBV4-3
size: -
D: -
DNA: TGCGCCAGCAGCCAAGATACAGGGATACCATCCGAGCAGTACTTC
CDR3: CASSQDTGIPSEQYF

J: TRBJ1-4
V: TRBV7-9
size: few
D: -
DNA: TGTGCCAGCAGCTTAGATCTGGCCGGAGAAAATGAAAAACTGTTTTTT
CDR3: CASSLDLAGENEKLFF

J: TRBJ2-5
V: TRBV10-1
size: few
D: -
DNA: TGCGCCAGCAGTGATAACCAGAAAGAGACCCAGTACTTC
CDR3: CASSDNQKETQYF

J: TRBJ2-3
V: TRBV20-1
size: many
D: -
DNA: TGCAGTGCTAGAGATCTAGTAGCACCCCCCACAGATACGCAGTATTTT
CDR3: CSARDLVAPPTDTQYF

J: TRBJ1-5
V: TRBV20-1
size: -
D: -
DNA: TGCAGTGCTCCCCGGGGACTGCCCCAGCATTTT
CDR3: CSAPRGLPQHF

J: TRBJ1-6
V: TRBV6-5
size: many
D: -
DNA: TGTGCCAGCAGTTCGACATTGAGTTCACCCCTCCACTTT
CDR3: CASSSTLSSPLHF

J: TRBJ2-1
V: TRBV11-2
size: -
D: -
DNA: TGTGCCAGCAGCTTACTCAATGAGCAGATCTTC
CDR3: CASSLLNEQIF